This section outlines one T cell receptor beta chain sequence together with its context. The sample is drawn from a study of cytomegalovirus exposure and HLA in healthy donors. The PCR had 60 Vbeta and 13 Jbeta primers. Some clones are missing from TCRdb's copy, which holds only in-frame ones; the method was immunoSEQ multiplex PCR. Seen here are 180,000 or so clones, 77% observed once, and the top ten hold roughly 3.7%. Among the donors, all were healthy bone marrow donors. The CDR3 spans 13 residues. Trimming took 5 bases from V and 5 from J; bases not matched to a gene: 4. Germline V gene lookup returns CDR1 SGHAT and CDR2 FQNNGV.

Sample: PBMCs. This sequence joins TRBV11-2 and TRBJ2-7, with 9 bases fitting TRBD1. The TCR was taken from a woman aged 55-75 years in good health and CMV-seropositive. The CDR3 loop reads CASSRQGVDEQYF. DNA for the CDR3: TGTGCCAGCAGCCGACAGGGGGTTGACGAGCAGTACTTC.